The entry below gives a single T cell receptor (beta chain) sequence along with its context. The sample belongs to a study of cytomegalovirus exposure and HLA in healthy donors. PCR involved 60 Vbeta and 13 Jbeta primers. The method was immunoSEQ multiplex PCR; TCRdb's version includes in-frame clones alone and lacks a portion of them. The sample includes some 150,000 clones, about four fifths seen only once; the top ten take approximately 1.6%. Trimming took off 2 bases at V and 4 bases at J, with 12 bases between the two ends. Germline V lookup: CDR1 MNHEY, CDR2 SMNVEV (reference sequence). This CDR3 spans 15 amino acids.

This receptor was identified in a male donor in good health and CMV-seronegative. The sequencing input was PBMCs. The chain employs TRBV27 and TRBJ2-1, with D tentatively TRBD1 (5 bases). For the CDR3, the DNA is TGTGCCAGCAGTTTAAACAGGCCTAAGTACAATGAGCAGTTCTTC. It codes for CASSLNRPKYNEQFF.